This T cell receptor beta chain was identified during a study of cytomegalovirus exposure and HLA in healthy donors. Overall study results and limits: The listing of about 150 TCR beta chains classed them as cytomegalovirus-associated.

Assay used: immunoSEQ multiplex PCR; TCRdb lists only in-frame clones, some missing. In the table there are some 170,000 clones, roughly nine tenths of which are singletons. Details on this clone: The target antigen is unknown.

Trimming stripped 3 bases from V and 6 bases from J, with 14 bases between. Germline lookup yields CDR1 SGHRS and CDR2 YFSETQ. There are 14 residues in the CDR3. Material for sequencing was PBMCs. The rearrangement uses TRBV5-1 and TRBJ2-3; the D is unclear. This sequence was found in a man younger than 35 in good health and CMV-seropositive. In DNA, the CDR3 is TGCGCCAGCAGCTCAACCAAGCCCCCCGATACGCAGTATTTT. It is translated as CASSSTKPPDTQYF.